The clone carrying this TCR beta chain was picked up many times. This sample is drawn from a study of T cells in Graves' hyperthyroidism and ophthalmopathy. TCR beta CDR3 region amplification was performed from RNA transcripts. First-round RT-PCR of the TCR CDR3 relied on the HTBI primer set. TCRdb recomputed calls from the multiplex PCR reads with MiXCR, one row per CDR3 protein. The sample contains about 480,000 distinct CDR3 sequences, around an eighth of which appear only once. The CDR3 covers 13 residues. Per germline, CDR1 SEHNR and CDR2 FQNEAQ (reference sequence). V lost 1 base to trimming and J lost 7 bases, with 10 bases between them.

Sequencing used blood. This chain connects TRBV7-9 to TRBJ2-5, with D perhaps TRBD2 (6 bases). The TCR comes from a woman younger than 30 with Graves' hyperthyroidism. This CDR3 is CASSLDTGRTQYF. CDR3 sequence (DNA): TGTGCCAGCAGCTTAGACACCGGGAGGACCCAGTACTTC.